A selection of T cell receptor beta chains follows, all from one sample in a study of cytomegalovirus exposure and HLA in healthy donors. The assay was immunoSEQ multiplex PCR, and TCRdb's table has in-frame clones only and misses some. Of 99,000 or so clones listed, about 16% are singletons. Sequenced material: PBMCs. These receptors all stem from a female donor in good health and CMV-seronegative. The CDR3 runs from the conserved cysteine through the conserved F or W.

j_call: TRBJ1-2; v_call: TRBV5-1; cdr3_aa: CASSLVGGDYGYTF
j_call: TRBJ1-2; v_call: TRBV2; cdr3_aa: CASRGPGQGRGYTF
j_call: TRBJ2-5; v_call: TRBV7-2; cdr3_aa: CASSLLAGETQYF
j_call: TRBJ2-7; v_call: TRBV29-1; cdr3_aa: CSVVAPAAYEQYF
j_call: TRBJ1-2; v_call: TRBV19; cdr3_aa: CASHPGTGGAGVYGYTF
j_call: TRBJ1-2; v_call: TRBV18; cdr3_aa: CASSPRDRNLFNYGYTF
j_call: TRBJ1-2; v_call: TRBV7-9; cdr3_aa: CASSSLEEGRGYGYTF
j_call: TRBJ2-4; v_call: TRBV27; cdr3_aa: CASRVAGTRPGNIQYF
j_call: TRBJ1-2; v_call: TRBV7-9; cdr3_aa: CASSLSSNYGYTF
j_call: TRBJ1-2; v_call: TRBV7-8; cdr3_aa: CASSLVRDRFYGYTF
j_call: TRBJ1-1; v_call: TRBV7-2; cdr3_aa: CASSLTGMNTEAFF
j_call: TRBJ2-7; v_call: TRBV6-1; cdr3_aa: CASSDSGPYEQYF
j_call: TRBJ1-2; v_call: TRBV6-4; cdr3_aa: CASSPQGIGSGYTF
j_call: TRBJ2-7; v_call: TRBV25-1; cdr3_aa: CASNKISGTGVAEQYF
j_call: TRBJ1-5; v_call: TRBV4-3; cdr3_aa: CASSQRQGLSQDSNQPQHF
j_call: TRBJ2-7; v_call: TRBV15; cdr3_aa: CATSIGQGAHEQYF
j_call: TRBJ2-1; v_call: TRBV4-2; cdr3_aa: CASSGGGALAGTNEQFF
j_call: TRBJ2-7; v_call: TRBV7-2; cdr3_aa: CASTLNRGGRDEQYF
j_call: TRBJ2-1; v_call: TRBV6-1; cdr3_aa: CASSEDWDRWAFF
j_call: TRBJ1-2; v_call: TRBV5-4; cdr3_aa: CASSLVWGQGVYGYTF
j_call: TRBJ1-5; v_call: TRBV11-3; cdr3_aa: CASSPSPGQGKGKPQHF
j_call: TRBJ2-3; v_call: TRBV27; cdr3_aa: CASSLQGGLAGATTDTQYF
j_call: TRBJ1-2; v_call: TRBV5-1; cdr3_aa: CASSPDRGYGYTF
j_call: TRBJ1-5; v_call: TRBV30; cdr3_aa: CAWSAGVGSNQPQHF
j_call: TRBJ1-2; v_call: TRBV19; cdr3_aa: CASSPRPRTAGYTF
j_call: TRBJ1-2; v_call: TRBV7-3; cdr3_aa: CASSPRGGGSYGYTF
j_call: TRBJ1-2; v_call: TRBV10-3; cdr3_aa: CALRGTGRGYTF
j_call: TRBJ2-3; v_call: TRBV7-2; cdr3_aa: CASSLAAGGPADTQYF
j_call: TRBJ2-1; v_call: TRBV28; cdr3_aa: CASSWGSSEGVFSYNEQFF
j_call: TRBJ2-7; v_call: TRBV19; cdr3_aa: CASSITLGHSYEQYF
j_call: TRBJ2-4; v_call: TRBV11-3; cdr3_aa: CASSLDGQFQYF
j_call: TRBJ1-1; v_call: TRBV27; cdr3_aa: CASSRRGGQVVHPRAFF
j_call: TRBJ2-7; v_call: TRBV6-6; cdr3_aa: CASSYSSGQTYEQYF
j_call: TRBJ2-7; v_call: TRBV7-2; cdr3_aa: CASSNYSSYEQYF
j_call: TRBJ2-1; v_call: TRBV6-1; cdr3_aa: CASSEVSGVEQFF
j_call: TRBJ1-2; v_call: TRBV27; cdr3_aa: CASSFSGYGYTF
j_call: TRBJ2-1; v_call: TRBV14; cdr3_aa: CASSQVGGGTVNEQFF
j_call: TRBJ1-2; v_call: TRBV30; cdr3_aa: CAWTKGLGNLLGGYTF
j_call: TRBJ2-3; v_call: TRBV5-6; cdr3_aa: CASSPGLSSADTQYF
j_call: TRBJ1-1; v_call: TRBV11-2; cdr3_aa: CASSPSWGVDTEAFF
j_call: TRBJ2-5; v_call: TRBV27; cdr3_aa: CASRRGGDETQYF
j_call: TRBJ1-5; v_call: TRBV27; cdr3_aa: CASSPAGYSNQPQHF
j_call: TRBJ1-1; v_call: TRBV30; cdr3_aa: CAWSSIRTGSTEAFF
j_call: TRBJ1-1; v_call: TRBV2; cdr3_aa: CASLIQGASTEAFF